The 4 T cell receptor beta chains listed next were all sequenced from one sample in a study of read filtering for tumor transcriptome and immune sequencing. Molecular barcoded adaptors covering alpha/delta and beta/gamma chains were used on around 370 ng RNA. TCRdb called the reads again in MiXCR, with one record for every CDR3 protein. Of about 62,000 distinct CDR3 sequences listed, approximately 18% are singletons. Sequencing was done on a sample of a population of CD138-negative cells sorted from bone marrow. The receptors were sampled from a donor at least 40 years old with multiple myeloma.

The chain combines TRBV2 with TRBJ2-7; D remains ambiguous. The germline CDR1 and CDR2 sequences are SNHLY and FYNNEI. The V end lost 2 bases, the J end lost 9 bases, and 11 bases lay between the germline ends. The CDR3 spans 12 residues. This chain's CDR3 is CASSEILIGQYF. The CDR3 nucleotides are TGTGCCAGCAGTGAAATACTTATCGGGCAGTACTTC.

In this sample, this clonotype turned up many times. The chain joins TRBV28 to TRBJ1-4, with 7 positions matching TRBD1. The CDR3 runs 13 residues. The V and J ends lost 7 bases and 7 bases, in that order; junction bases with no gene match: 6. Germline CDR1 and CDR2: MDHEN and SYDVKM. CDR3 sequence (DNA): TGTGCCAGCACCGCCGACAGGGTTGAAAAACTGTTTTTT. Translation: CASTADRVEKLFF. Full variable domain (outside the CDR3, taken from reference TRBV28 and TRBJ1-4): DVKVTQSSRYLVKRTGEKVFLECVQDMDHENMFWYRQDPGLGLRLIYFSYDVKMKEKGDIPEGYSVSREKKERFSLILESASTNQTSMYLCASTADRVEKLFFGSGTQLSVL.

There are a few counts of this clonotype. The chain uses TRBV7-2 and TRBJ2-2, with TRBD2 matching over 8 bases. Germline CDR1 SGHTA, CDR2 FQGNSA. The J segment lost 0 bases and the V segment lost 2 bases, leaving 2 bases of the junction unmatched. This CDR3 is 16 amino acids long. The CDR3 reads CASSLTAGANTGELFF. For the CDR3, the DNA is TGTGCCAGCAGCTTAACAGCGGGGGCGAACACCGGGGAGCTGTTTTTT. Drawing the rest from reference TRBV7-2 and TRBJ2-2, the complete variable domain is GAGVSQSPSNKVTEKGKDVELRCDPISGHTALYWYRQSLGQGLEFLIYFQGNSAPDKSGLPSDRFSAERTGGSVSTLTIQRTQQEDSAVYLCASSLTAGANTGELFFGEGSRLTVL.

This clonotype was picked up a small number of times. V gene TRBV7-2 combines with J gene TRBJ2-4, with 14 bases identical to TRBD2. The CDR3 consists of 16 residues. Trimming removed 5 bases from V and 5 bases from J; junction bases left unmatched: 5. The germline V gene encodes CDR1 SGHTA and CDR2 FQGNSA. The CDR3 region is CASSTWTSGRQNIQYF. The CDR3 region has the DNA TGTGCCAGCAGCACCTGGACTAGCGGGAGGCAAAACATTCAGTACTTC. Combining the CDR3 with reference TRBV7-2 and TRBJ2-4 gives the whole variable domain GAGVSQSPSNKVTEKGKDVELRCDPISGHTALYWYRQSLGQGLEFLIYFQGNSAPDKSGLPSDRFSAERTGGSVSTLTIQRTQQEDSAVYLCASSTWTSGRQNIQYFGAGTRLSVL.